This T cell receptor (beta chain) was identified during a study of Ad26.COV2.S vaccination and SARS-CoV-2 variants (dated by TCRdb to about 2021). Regarding the study in general: Vaccine-arm donors came from COV1001, a multicentre, randomized, double-blind, placebo-controlled phase I-IIa trial of Ad26.COV2.S in healthy adults. Ad26.COV2.S was administered intramuscularly at a dose of 5x10^10 or 1x10^11 viral particles, either as one shot or as two shots given 56 days apart. The specificity and breadth of SARS-CoV-2-reactive T cell receptors after Ad26.COV2.S vaccination were assessed by TCRbeta repertoire sequencing. A total of around 32 samples were included in the TCR-sequenced set, comprising about 20 Ad26.COV2.S vaccine recipients, 5 placebo recipients and 8 SARS-CoV-2 convalescent individuals. Trial participants were randomized into five groups of five, in which low-dose or high-dose Ad26.COV2.S was given once or twice, or placebo was given on both occasions. Throughout the experiments and outcome assessment, investigators stayed blinded to trial group allocation.

The treatment or condition label here, explained by the study, means: about 20 received Ad26.COV2.S at low or high dose, single or two shots; 5 received placebo; per-sample allocation not given. Repertoires of vaccine and placebo recipients were sequenced from samples collected on day 63 after the first injection. Cohort 1b enrolled roughly 25 adults aged 18-55 years at a single site in Boston, USA, between 29 July and 7 August 2020. Ad26.COV2.S consisted of a replication-incompetent adenovirus type 26 vector by which a prefusion-stabilized SARS-CoV-2 spike protein from the original Wuhan strain was expressed. With respect to this clone: The antigen it binds to is not known. Base qualities were left out, and no much larger clone turns up one base away. Other DNA sequences in this specimen translate into the identical CDR3.

Its CDR3 holds 15 amino acids, cysteine through phenylalanine. CDR3 DNA only is kept here, 45 bases in frame from base 1. Relative to germline, V is missing 7 bases and J is missing 5 bases, with 10 bases of the junction outside any gene match. From the germline V gene, CDR1 is SQVTM and CDR2 is ANQGSEA. The immunoSEQ Assay was the method used to sequence TCRbeta CDR3 regions. After extraction, genomic DNA underwent amplification by bias-controlled multiplex PCR, followed by high-throughput sequencing. In the paper's pipeline: To quantify the absolute abundance of every unique TCRbeta CDR3 region, sequences were collapsed and filtered. T cell fraction was estimated by normalization of TCRbeta template counts to usable DNA, with usable DNA being measured through amplification of reference genes present in all nucleated cells. Repertoire TCRs were annotated as SARS-CoV-2-specific when V gene, CDR3 amino acid sequence and J gene were exactly matched to a known reactive TCR set. The reference SARS-CoV-2 TCR set was obtained from MIRA and was filtered for enrichment in COVID-19-positive ImmuneCODE repertoires, whereby public or cross-reactive TCRs were removed. Based on the MIRA antigens, annotated TCRs were further analysed at the level of specific ORF or position within ORF. Breadth was defined as annotated unique rearrangements over total unique productive rearrangements; depth was the summed frequency of those rearrangements. TCR breadth was compared between groups using two-sided Wilcoxon rank-sum tests. The source is immuneACCESS, and TCRdb retained only in-frame sequences with V and J called. Part of the clones is not carried over; for the studies checked, unresolved V genes explain less than half of this, and the remainder is unexplained. The DNA was the basis for D and trimming; V, J and clone size are from that table. The sample contains 330,000 or so clones, about nine tenths of them found a single time. The top ten hold around 5.5% of the sample.

Study-level results and caveats: The study was not powered for comparison of responses between vaccine doses or regimens. After vaccination, substantial breadth of spike-specific CD8+ and CD4+ T cell responses was reported. Compared with placebo recipients, Ad26.COV2.S recipients showed higher spike-specific TCR breadth (P = 0.0014). Vaccine and placebo recipients had similar non-spike TCR breadth, a finding consistent with the vaccine containing only spike. The authors noted that the TCR breadth and depth analyses may have underestimated total T cell responses.

The sample in question was peripheral blood, obtained in a trial of Ad26.COV2.S vaccine versus placebo. This receptor was identified in a person between 18 and 60 years old who received the Ad26.COV2.S COVID-19 vaccine or a placebo. The V and J segments used are TRBV29-1 and TRBJ1-4, with TRBD1 matching 10 junction bases. The CDR3 reads as follows: CSANGQGGRNEKLFF. Here is the DNA: TGCAGCGCTAACGGACAGGGGGGTCGAAATGAAAAACTGTTTTTT.